These T cell receptor beta chains were read from a single sample in a study of Ad26.COV2.S vaccination and SARS-CoV-2 variants. Data came from immunoSEQ multiplex PCR; TCRdb stores just in-frame clones and leaves some out. This table has 400,000 to 450,000 clones, 75% to 95% appearing once. The sample here was peripheral blood, taken in a trial of Ad26.COV2.S vaccine versus placebo. The receptors derive from a person aged 18 to 65 who received the Ad26.COV2.S COVID-19 vaccine or a placebo. The CDR3 runs from the conserved cysteine through the conserved F or W. D genes are given only for firm matches. Clone size is stated in some rows and not others, as once, few, many or a class when expanded.

J	size	D	V	CDR3	DNA
TRBJ1-4	NA	NA	TRBV5-8	CASSLRRVANEKLFF	TGTGCCAGCAGCTTGAGACGCGTTGCTAATGAAAAACTGTTTTTT
TRBJ2-7	NA	NA	TRBV19	CASSIVGRPTYEQYF	TGTGCCAGTAGTATAGTGGGCAGGCCGACCTACGAGCAGTACTTC
TRBJ2-1	NA	TRBD2	TRBV27	CASSQTLAGEREQFF	TGTGCCAGCAGCCAAACGTTAGCGGGAGAGCGTGAGCAGTTCTTC
TRBJ2-3	NA	TRBD2	TRBV2	CASSVTSYTDTQYF	TGTGCCAGCAGTGTGACTAGCTACACAGATACGCAGTATTTT
TRBJ2-2	NA	TRBD2	TRBV19	CASINPSGRAHTGELFF	TGTGCCAGTATCAACCCTAGCGGGAGGGCTCACACCGGGGAGCTGTTTTTT
TRBJ2-5	NA	NA	TRBV10-3	CAMGDIQETQYF	TGTGCTATGGGGGACATCCAAGAGACCCAGTACTTC
TRBJ2-7	few	TRBD2	TRBV6-6	CASTLTSESSYEQYF	TGTGCCAGCACCCTGACTAGCGAGAGCTCCTACGAGCAGTACTTC
TRBJ2-3	NA	NA	TRBV2	CASTPEGITTQYF	TGTGCCAGCACGCCTGAAGGGATTACTACGCAGTATTTT
TRBJ1-5	NA	NA	TRBV10-3	CAISESIGVPGGNQPQHF	TGTGCCATCAGTGAGTCGATAGGGGTCCCGGGAGGCAATCAGCCCCAGCATTTT
TRBJ1-5	few	NA	TRBV25-1	CASSEGGIGNQPQHF	TGTGCCAGCAGTGAGGGTGGTATTGGCAATCAGCCCCAGCATTTT
TRBJ1-1	NA	NA	TRBV7-9	CASSSTGEAFF	TGTGCCAGCAGCTCCACAGGGGAAGCTTTCTTT
TRBJ1-2	NA	TRBD1	TRBV19	CASSKGQYGYTF	TGTGCCAGTAGTAAGGGACAGTATGGCTACACCTTC
TRBJ1-4	NA	TRBD1	TRBV7-9	CASSKMGTGGEKLFF	TGTGCCAGCAGCAAGATGGGGACAGGTGGTGAAAAACTGTTTTTT
TRBJ2-5	NA	NA	TRBV27	CASSADWQETQYF	TGTGCCAGCAGTGCGGACTGGCAAGAGACCCAGTACTTC
TRBJ1-2	NA	TRBD1	TRBV6-4	CASSEGTGIGGYTF	TGTGCCAGCAGTGAAGGGACAGGGATAGGAGGCTACACCTTC
TRBJ2-7	NA	TRBD1	TRBV27	CASSFTGTGSYEQYF	TGTGCCAGCAGTTTTACAGGGACAGGCTCCTACGAGCAGTACTTC
TRBJ2-3	NA	NA	TRBV27	CASSLTYRVPDTQYF	TGTGCCAGCAGTCTAACCTACAGGGTTCCAGATACGCAGTATTTT
TRBJ2-5	NA	NA	TRBV27	CASSLDSEETQYF	TGTGCCAGCAGCCTGGACAGCGAAGAGACCCAGTACTTC
TRBJ2-3	NA	TRBD1	TRBV28	CASSSTGGWGDTQYF	TGTGCCAGCAGTTCTACAGGGGGCTGGGGGGATACGCAGTATTTT
TRBJ1-5	NA	TRBD1	TRBV7-6	CASSLGDGTGGSNQPQHF	TGTGCCAGCAGCTTAGGGGATGGGACAGGGGGTTCCAATCAGCCCCAGCATTTT
TRBJ2-3	NA	TRBD1	TRBV19	CASSDTGAYTDTQYF	TGTGCCAGTAGCGATACAGGGGCCTACACAGATACGCAGTATTTT
TRBJ2-7	NA	TRBD2	TRBV9	CASSPLGGEGYEQYF	TGTGCCAGCAGCCCATTGGGAGGGGAAGGGTACGAGCAGTACTTC
TRBJ1-2	NA	NA	TRBV7-9	CASSPLYGVYGYTF	TGTGCCAGCAGCCCGCTATACGGAGTCTATGGCTACACCTTC
TRBJ2-7	NA	NA	TRBV6-2/TRBV6-3	CASSYPVSLPYEQYF	TGTGCCAGCAGTTACCCAGTATCGCTCCCCTACGAGCAGTACTTC
TRBJ2-1	NA	NA	TRBV27	CASSPGGNEQFF	TGTGCCAGCAGTCCTGGGGGGAATGAGCAGTTCTTC
TRBJ1-4	few	NA	TRBV6-4	CASKPSGAKNEKLFF	TGTGCCAGCAAGCCTTCAGGGGCAAAGAATGAAAAACTGTTTTTT
TRBJ2-5	NA	NA	TRBV5-4	CATVVGPGETQYF	TGTGCCACCGTCGTGGGGCCGGGAGAGACCCAGTACTTC
TRBJ1-6	once	NA	TRBV9	CASSVHQQGRGSPLHF	TGTGCCAGCAGCGTACATCAACAGGGCCGCGGTTCACCCCTCCACTTT
TRBJ2-1	NA	TRBD1	TRBV10-1	CASSGPDRGVLDEQFF	TGCGCCAGCAGTGGACCTGACAGGGGGGTACTTGATGAGCAGTTCTTC
TRBJ2-7	once	NA	TRBV15	CATSRDRHSYEQYF	TGTGCCACCAGCAGAGACCGCCACTCCTACGAGCAGTACTTC
TRBJ1-3	NA	TRBD1	TRBV6-5	CASSYSKGAGGNTIYF	TGTGCCAGCAGTTACTCGAAGGGGGCAGGTGGAAACACCATATATTTT
TRBJ1-1	NA	NA	TRBV2	CASSEQVVIDEAFF	TGTGCCAGCAGTGAACAGGTAGTGATAGATGAAGCTTTCTTT
TRBJ2-7	NA	TRBD2	TRBV28	CASSLGREARYEQYF	TGTGCCAGCAGTTTAGGGCGGGAGGCTCGCTACGAGCAGTACTTC
TRBJ2-7	once	TRBD2	TRBV4-3	CASSQDLRLAQTYEQYF	TGCGCCAGCAGCCAAGATCTTAGACTAGCGCAAACCTACGAGCAGTACTTC
TRBJ1-2	NA	NA	TRBV3-1/TRBV3-2	CASSQEMGRGHGYTF	TGTGCCAGCAGCCAAGAGATGGGCAGGGGCCATGGCTACACCTTC
TRBJ1-3	NA	TRBD1	TRBV30	CAWSAGTGNTIYF	TGTGCCTGGAGTGCCGGGACAGGTAACACCATATATTTT
TRBJ2-7	few	NA	TRBV5-6	CASSPKPTGSSYEQYF	TGTGCCAGCAGCCCAAAACCGACAGGTTCCTCCTACGAGCAGTACTTC
TRBJ2-5	NA	NA	TRBV7-2	CASSLDLRGRRETQYF	TGTGCCAGCAGCTTAGATCTTCGAGGGAGGAGAGAGACCCAGTACTTC
TRBJ1-5	NA	NA	TRBV5-6	CASSLVGDRPQHF	TGTGCCAGCAGCTTGGTGGGGGATCGGCCCCAGCATTTT
TRBJ2-4	NA	NA	TRBV27	CASTPSGRNIQYF	TGTGCCAGCACTCCGTCTGGCAGAAACATTCAGTACTTC
TRBJ2-1	NA	NA	TRBV7-7	CASSLEVNSNEQFF	TGTGCCAGCAGCTTAGAGGTTAACTCGAATGAGCAGTTCTTC
TRBJ1-6	NA	TRBD1	TRBV2	CASSRDRESPLHF	TGTGCCAGCAGTCGGGACAGGGAATCACCCCTCCACTTT
TRBJ2-1	NA	NA	TRBV5-6	CASSLNQRQFF	TGTGCCAGCAGCCTGAACCAACGGCAGTTCTTC
TRBJ2-5	NA	NA	TRBV28	CASSTGGQETQYF	TGTGCCAGCAGCACCGGGGGACAAGAGACCCAGTACTTC
TRBJ2-5	NA	NA	TRBV10-3	CAISGSGPETQYF	TGTGCCATTAGTGGCTCGGGCCCGGAGACCCAGTACTTC
TRBJ1-2	NA	NA	TRBV28	CASSYIDSIYNGYTF	TGTGCCAGCAGTTACATAGACAGTATCTATAATGGCTACACCTTC
TRBJ2-2	NA	NA	TRBV3-1/TRBV3-2	CASSQDRQGGNCQLFF	TGTGCCAGCAGCCAAGATAGGCAGGGGGGAAATTGTCAGCTGTTTTTT
TRBJ1-4	NA	NA	TRBV10-1	CASSEGDTPGRKLFF	TGCGCCAGCAGTGAAGGAGACACCCCGGGTCGAAAACTGTTTTTT
TRBJ2-7	once	TRBD2	TRBV11-2	CASSLGPQYGGRYEQYF	TGTGCCAGCAGCTTAGGCCCCCAATACGGGGGGAGGTACGAGCAGTACTTC
TRBJ2-2	NA	NA	TRBV7-9	CASSFVGGGELFF	TGTGCCAGCAGCTTTGTAGGTGGCGGGGAGCTGTTTTTT
TRBJ1-1	NA	NA	TRBV4-2	CASSQEALGRSNTEAFF	TGTGCCAGCAGCCAAGAGGCCTTGGGACGGAGTAACACTGAAGCTTTCTTT
TRBJ2-1	NA	TRBD2	TRBV4-3	CASSQEGSGGPNHEQFF	TGCGCCAGCAGCCAAGAGGGGTCGGGAGGGCCTAACCATGAGCAGTTCTTC
TRBJ1-5	few	NA	TRBV6-1	CASSDGRGASQPQHF	TGTGCCAGCAGTGACGGTCGGGGGGCAAGTCAGCCCCAGCATTTT
TRBJ2-1	NA	TRBD1	TRBV18	CASSPFHRGSSYNEQFF	TGTGCCAGCTCACCATTTCACAGGGGAAGCTCCTACAATGAGCAGTTCTTC
TRBJ2-3	NA	NA	TRBV6-2/TRBV6-3	CASSDPPRDPPTDTQYF	TGTGCCAGCAGCGACCCCCCCAGGGACCCCCCCACAGATACGCAGTATTTT
TRBJ2-1	NA	TRBD2	TRBV4-3	CASSIQAPGAGVSNEQFF	TGCGCCAGCAGCATCCAAGCTCCCGGAGCGGGAGTAAGCAATGAGCAGTTCTTC
TRBJ2-7	NA	NA	TRBV21-1	CASSKMETQDRGHSFSYEQYF	TGTGCCAGCAGCAAAATGGAAACCCAGGACAGGGGTCACTCGTTCTCCTACGAGCAGTACTTC
TRBJ2-7	NA	NA	TRBV28	CASSLWGYEQYF	TGTGCCAGCAGTTTATGGGGCTACGAGCAGTACTTC
TRBJ2-7	NA	TRBD2	TRBV19	CASSIRLAGPSYEQYF	TGTGCCAGTAGTATTCGACTAGCGGGCCCGTCCTACGAGCAGTACTTC